What follows are 12 T cell receptor beta chains derived from one specimen sequenced in a study of CD8+ T cells in alopecia areata. Collection of lesional scalp punch biopsies and peripheral blood was performed in alopecia areata patients. Once RNA had been extracted, it was reverse transcribed into cDNA to act as the sequencing template. Sequencing was performed with immunoSEQ multiplex PCR; in TCRdb, only in-frame clones are kept and a portion is missing. The table has roughly 11,000 clones, approximately 60% seen once; the top ten hold roughly 15%. The sequenced sample consisted of skin. The source of these receptors is a human donor with alopecia areata.

This clone turned up a few times. V and J are TRBV7-6 and TRBJ2-7; 8 nucleotides match TRBD1. CDR1 and CDR2 (germline): SGHVS, FNYEAQ. With V trimmed by 0 bases and J by 11 bases, 6 bases remained unmatched. There are 13 residues in the CDR3. In DNA, the CDR3 is TGTGCCAGCAGCTTAGCAGTACAGGGGGTAAAGTACTTC. As protein: CASSLAVQGVKYF.

The chain employs TRBV28 and TRBJ2-1; possibly TRBD2 for D (6 bases). Germline V lookup: CDR1 MDHEN, CDR2 SYDVKM. The CDR3 covers 15 residues. V was cut by 4 bases and J by 4 bases, with 14 bases left in between. CDR3: CASSSRRGKYNEQFF. The CDR3 DNA sequence: TGTGCCAGCAGTTCTCGACGGGGGAAATACAATGAGCAGTTCTTC.

The chain has TRBV7-9 and TRBJ1-2, with TRBD1 matching 8 bases. The length of the CDR3 is 14 residues. V lost 0 bases to trimming and J lost 9 bases; unmatched junction nucleotides: 6. Germline values: CDR1 SEHNR, CDR2 FQNEAQ (reference sequence). CDR3 sequence (DNA): TGTGCCAGCAGCTTAGCCCGGGACAGGACGAGCTACACCTTC. Translation gives CASSLARDRTSYTF.

The chain links TRBV5-8 to TRBJ2-2; D tentatively fits TRBD1 or TRBD2 (5 bases each). The CDR3 length is 20 residues. Trimming left V 3 bases short and J 6 bases short, with 30 bases between. Germline loops: CDR1 SGHTS, CDR2 YDEGEE. The CDR3 region has the DNA TGTGCCAGCAGCTCGTTTAAAATCTGGGACCGCGAGCATGCACCCGGGGAGCTGTTTTTT. It translates to CASSSFKIWDREHAPGELFF.

CDR3 bases: TGTGCCAGCAGCTTGACAGGGTTTAACACTGAAGCTTTCTTT. Translating gives CASSLTGFNTEAFF. The chain uses TRBV7-2 and TRBJ1-1, with 7 bases lining up with TRBD1. The CDR3 is made up of 14 amino acids. Losses at the gene ends were 3 bases for V and 2 bases for J; bases not matched to a gene: 3. Germline lookup yields CDR1 SGHTA and CDR2 FQGNSA. Complete variable domain (other parts from reference TRBV7-2 and TRBJ1-1): GAGVSQSPSNKVTEKGKDVELRCDPISGHTALYWYRQSLGQGLEFLIYFQGNSAPDKSGLPSDRFSAERTGGSVSTLTIQRTQQEDSAVYLCASSLTGFNTEAFFGQGTRLTVV.

The rearrangement uses TRBV30 and TRBJ1-1; no clear D gene. CDR1 and CDR2 (germline): GTSNPN, SVGIG (reference sequence). This CDR3 has 12 residues. The V gene lost 1 base and the J gene lost 1 base, with 4 bases spanning the gap. In DNA form, the CDR3 reads TGTGCCTGGAGTGATGGGAACACTGAAGCTTTCTTT. It translates to CAWSDGNTEAFF.

This chain links TRBV13 with TRBJ2-3; D is undetermined. V lost 5 bases, J lost 1 base, and 7 bases lay in between. The CDR3 totals 13 residues. Germline-derived CDR1 and CDR2 are PRHDT and FYEKMQ (reference sequence). The CDR3 region is CASSAKGTDTQYF. In nucleotides, the CDR3 is TGTGCCAGCAGCGCCAAGGGCACAGATACGCAGTATTTT.

This clone is labeled medium-sized (0.01 to 0.1%). This chain connects TRBV10-3 to TRBJ2-5; D may be TRBD1 (5 bases). The CDR3 has 14 residues. V lost 11 bases, J lost 2 bases, and 18 bases lay in between. Germline CDR1 and CDR2: ENHRY and SYGVKD. CDR3 region: CAVSEQATQETQYF. The DNA for the CDR3 is TGTGCCGTGTCGGAACAGGCGACGCAAGAGACCCAGTACTTC.

This clone was recorded only once. The CDR3 reads CASRDRGNGPQHF. CDR3 DNA: TGTGCCAGTAGGGACAGGGGAAATGGGCCCCAGCATTTT. The chain carries TRBV5-8 and TRBJ1-5, with 10 positions matching TRBD1. Germline V CDR1 and CDR2: SGHTS, YDEGEE. The V segment lost 8 bases and the J segment 9 bases; nucleotides outside the gene matches: 8. The CDR3 is 13 amino acids. The full variable domain, with the rest looked up from reference TRBV5-8 and TRBJ1-5, is EAGVTQSPTHLIKTRGQQATLRCSPISGHTSVYWYQQALGLGLQFLLWYDEGEERNRGNFPPRFSGRQFPNYSSELNVNALELEDSALYLCASRDRGNGPQHFGDGTRLSIL.

The V gene is TRBV29-1, the J gene TRBJ1-1, with a weak D call TRBD1 (6 bases). This CDR3 has 13 amino acids. Per germline, CDR1 SQVTM and CDR2 ANQGSEA. Trimming removed 7 bases from V and 2 bases from J, with 14 bases in between. In nucleotides, the CDR3 is TGCAGCGCCTGGGACACGAAAAACACTGAAGCTTTCTTT. Translated, it gives CSAWDTKNTEAFF.

The chain employs TRBV2 and TRBJ2-4, with D unclear. With 7 bases removed from V and 3 bases from J, the gap between germline ends came to 16 bases. CDR3 length: 15 amino acids. The V gene's germline CDR1 is SNHLY and CDR2 FYNNEI. The CDR3 protein is CASKEELFGKNIQYF. The CDR3, as DNA: TGTGCCAGCAAAGAGGAGTTGTTCGGCAAAAACATTCAGTACTTC. The variable domain in full, with the rest retrieved from reference TRBV2 and TRBJ2-4, is EPEVTQTPSHQVTQMGQEVILRCVPISNHLYFYWYRQILGQKVEFLVSFYNNEISEKSEIFDDQFSVERPDGSNFTLKIRSTKLEDSAMYFCASKEELFGKNIQYFGAGTRLSVL.

The chain has TRBV6-1 and TRBJ2-1; 8 nucleotides align to TRBD2. The CDR3 totals 15 residues. The germline gives CDR1 MNHNS, CDR2 SASEGT. The V gene end was trimmed by 1 base and the J gene end by 6 bases; junction bases not matched to a gene: 5. The CDR3 region is CASSEGKLAANEQFF. In DNA, the CDR3 is TGTGCCAGCAGTGAAGGTAAACTAGCGGCCAATGAGCAGTTCTTC.